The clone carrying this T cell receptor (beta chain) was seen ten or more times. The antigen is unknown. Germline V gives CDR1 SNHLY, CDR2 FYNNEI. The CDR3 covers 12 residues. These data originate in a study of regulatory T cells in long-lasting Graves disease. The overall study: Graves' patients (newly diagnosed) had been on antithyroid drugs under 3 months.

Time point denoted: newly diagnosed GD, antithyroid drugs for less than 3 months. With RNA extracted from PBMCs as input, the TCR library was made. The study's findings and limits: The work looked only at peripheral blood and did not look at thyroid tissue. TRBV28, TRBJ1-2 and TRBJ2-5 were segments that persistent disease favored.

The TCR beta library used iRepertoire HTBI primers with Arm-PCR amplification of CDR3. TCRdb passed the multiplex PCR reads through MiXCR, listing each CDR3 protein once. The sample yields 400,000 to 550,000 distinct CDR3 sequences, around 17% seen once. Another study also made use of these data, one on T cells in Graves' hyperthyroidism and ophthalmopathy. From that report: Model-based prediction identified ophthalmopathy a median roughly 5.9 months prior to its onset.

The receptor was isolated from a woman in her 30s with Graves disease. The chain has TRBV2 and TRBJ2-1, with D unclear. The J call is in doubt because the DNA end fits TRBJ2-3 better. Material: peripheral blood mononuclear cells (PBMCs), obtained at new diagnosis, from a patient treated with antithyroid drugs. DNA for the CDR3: TGTGCCAGCAGTGAAGGCAGGGATACGCAGTATTTT. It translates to CASSEGRDTQYF.